The table lists the clone carrying this TCR beta chain with a few counts. These data come from a study of blood T cell repertoires in COVID-19. The overall study: The United States, Italy and Spain provided the acute and convalescent COVID-19 samples. T cells, B-cell-depleted T cells, or PBMCs supplied cDNA or gDNA.

Per the original methods: Researchers report that nucleated cell counts were estimated from reference gene primer amplification. Clones were read by immunoSEQ multiplex PCR, and TCRdb kept only the in-frame ones, dropping some. The V and J calls and clone size were taken over from that table, and D and trimming were inferred from the DNA. The sample has some 64,000 clones; 70% to 85% are singletons. The ends were cut back, 4 bases at V and 1 base at J, with 7 bases in the middle. Per the germline V gene, CDR1 is LNHDA and CDR2 is SQIVND (reference sequence). CDR3 length: 13 residues. This receptor was identified in a woman aged 80 or over with active or convalescent COVID-19. The sample comprised peripheral blood. V and J are TRBV19 and TRBJ1-1; D not resolved. CDR3 amino acids: CASSTQKNTEAFF. The CDR3 nucleotides are TGTGCCAGTAGTACACAGAAGAACACTGAAGCTTTCTTT.